The following is a TCR beta chain sequence with its context. Sequenced by immunoSEQ multiplex PCR; TCRdb stores in-frame clones only, minus some. This sample has around 2.5 million clones, with over 85% found just once. This CDR3 region has 19 residues. Germline CDR1 SGHNT, CDR2 YENEEA. V was shortened by 1 base and J by 3 bases, with 23 bases between the two germline ends. This specimen comes from a study of shared clonotypes between healthy human individuals. This sequence was found in a young man in good health. Some clones in this sample may be carry-over from other donors' samples. The sample was naive CD4+ T cells from PBMCs. Noted subset: CD45RA+ positively selected. The chain links TRBV11-3 to TRBJ2-3; D possibly matches TRBD1 or TRBD2 (6 bases each). CDR3 sequence: CASSLGLARGWGATDTQYF. In DNA, the CDR3 is TGTGCCAGCAGCTTAGGTCTAGCCCGAGGTTGGGGGGCGACAGATACGCAGTATTTT. The complete variable domain, with remaining parts taken from reference TRBV11-3 and TRBJ2-3, reads EAGVVQSPRYKIIEKKQPVAFWCNPISGHNTLYWYLQNLGQGPELLIRYENEEAVDDSQLPKDRFSAERLKGVDSTLKIQPAELGDSAVYLCASSLGLARGWGATDTQYFGPGTRLTVL.